This T cell receptor (beta chain) was sequenced in a study of blood T cell repertoires in COVID-19. Study details: From the United States, Italy and Spain came samples of acute and convalescent COVID-19. Sources were T cells, B-cell-depleted T cells, or PBMCs; the material itself was cDNA or gDNA.

J was trimmed by 3 bases and V by 4 bases; bases with no gene match: 6. The CDR3 is 15 amino acids. CDR1 SNHLY and CDR2 FYNNEI come from the germline V gene. Seattle's enrolled individuals joined amid active infection and were then monitored longitudinally. In the source study's methods: Estimation of nucleated cell counts relied on the amplification of reference gene primers. Using immunoSEQ multiplex PCR, the repertoire was profiled, and TCRdb retains in-frame clones only, with some absent. The V and J calls and the clone size are those of that table, but D and trimming were determined from the DNA. The table has some 400,000 clones, more than 70% seen once.

The TCR comes from a woman younger than 45 with COVID-19, enrolled during active disease. The sample was peripheral blood. This rearrangement joins TRBV2 to TRBJ2-7; 10 bases are shared with TRBD1. The CDR3 nucleotides read TGTGCCAGCAGTGTCCCGACAGGGGGCCGCTACGAGCAGTACTTC. This translates into CASSVPTGGRYEQYF.